Detailed here is one T cell receptor beta chain. In its sample, this clonotype was seen a few times. The clone's antigen remains unknown. No qualities accompany the bases; no much larger clone lies one base away. The sample belongs to a study of naive and memory T cell subsets (dated by TCRdb to 2016 to 2017). Describing the broader study: The study applied an open-source, UMI-based TCR alpha and beta sequencing pipeline to sorted naive and memory peripheral blood T cell subsets. The functional CMV T cell responses agreed completely with IgG serology results. RNA was DNase-treated and reverse transcribed with TCR constant-region primers, mostly using SuperScript III.

The study at large found these results: Single alpha or beta chain sequences, rather than paired alpha/beta receptors, were used to define clonotypes. Gini index rose and Shannon and inverse Simpson diversity fell from naive through CM, EM and EMRA in both CD4 and CD8 cells. TCR abundance followed a power law with an exponent that was different for naive and memory subsets but consistent across the three individuals. RNA-based TCR counts may be affected by expression changes linked to T cell activation and differentiation. No ground truth was available to validate the repertoire findings for the naive and memory subsets. A few larger clonotypes were found in naive repertoires, especially CD8, and these larger clonotypes were possibly memory cells re-expressing CD45RA. Following error correction, more than 95% of naive TCR sequences occurred only once, which made naive abundance distributions much steeper than those of memory subsets.

There are 15 amino acids in the CDR3, from cysteine to phenylalanine inclusive. Just the 45-base CDR3 DNA is kept, in frame starting at base 1. Sequences MNHEY (CDR1) and SVGEGT (CDR2) are obtained from the germline V gene. V and J are truncated by 5 bases and 3 bases respectively, leaving an intervening sequence of 17 bases. Separate amplification of TCR alpha and beta chain libraries was performed from the second PCR step onward. The CMV status of each donor was determined by measuring IFNgamma production from CD4+ T cells after fresh PBMCs had been stimulated overnight with CMV viral lysate. CD4 T cells were positively selected with Miltenyi beads, followed by positive selection of CD8 T cells from the CD4-negative fraction. Cells stained for CD3, CD4, CD8, CD45RA, CD27 and a live/dead dye were sorted on a BD Aria II into four subsets by CD45RA and CD27. Blood came from three healthy volunteers, each fractionated into CD4 and CD8 T cells and then into four differentiation subsets. About 120 ml of peripheral blood was taken from each donor, and PBMC were separated by density-gradient centrifugation on Ficoll-Paque PLUS. Sorted cells were lysed in RLT buffer, after which RNA was extracted using a Qiagen RNeasy kit and stored at -80 degrees C.

Library construction relied on UMI-ligation and nested PCR. An equimolar mix of two oligonucleotides covering both TRBC1 and TRBC2 was used as the beta constant-region primer. The ligated cDNA went through four rounds of PCR with nested alpha and beta constant-region primers together with the SP2 primer. A single-stranded oligonucleotide carrying the SP2 primer and a 12-nucleotide UMI was ligated to the 3' end of the cDNA by T4 RNA ligase 1. Incubation of the ligation reaction lasted about 18-25 hours at 16 degrees C. To avoid over-amplification, PCR2 was usually performed as a SYBR Green qPCR and halted once a predetermined threshold was reached. Apart from the first purification, every purification step used Agencourt AMPure XP magnetic beads. Libraries were quantified by Qubit and checked on a TapeStation, with a main peak expected near 650 bp. Pooled libraries were sequenced on an Illumina MiSeq using v2 2x251 paired-end kits, and typically 1-2 million reads were obtained per sample. Each sample was pooled at 3 to 4.5 nM, and about 4.5-7% PhiX was included to help cluster recognition. The paper's processing steps were these. V and J genes were assigned to Demultiplexor-processed FASTQ reads by Decombinator through tag matching, with a single base-pair mismatch being allowed. Collapsinator relied on UMIs to fix sequencing errors as well as frequency errors caused by PCR heterogeneity. CDR3Translator translated TCRs and extracted CDR3s from the conserved cysteine to the FGXG phenylalanine, flagging non-productive sequences. Gini, Shannon entropy and inverse Simpson indices were calculated on repertoires subsampled to equal numbers of UMI-defined TCRs. Within the linear range, a power law was fitted by maximum likelihood to the distributions of clonotype abundance. On one naive CD8 sample, the pipeline and MIGEC gave similar UMI counts, unique TCR numbers and clonal distributions. One analysis removed from the naive repertoire any naive TCRs that were also found in any memory subset from the same donor. Repertoires were searched for around 7,300 CMV-associated CDR3 sequences compiled from VDJdb and a published dataset. TCRdb redid the processing of the public reads, applying fastp at Q25 and MiXCR, and retained in-frame beta chains. Entries are consolidated by CDR3 protein sequence, retaining the most common genes and DNA. Clone size and V and J calls follow TCRdb, not the original study. This sample lists fewer than 150,000 distinct CDR3 sequences; approximately 21% were detected once. The ten largest clonotypes hold roughly 0.6% of the sample.

Sequenced sample: naive CD8+ T cells from blood. Per the publication, the cell subset or site label means: naive T cells, CD45RA high CD27+. The clonotype comes from a human donor in good health. This sequence uses TRBV6-2 or TRBV6-3 and TRBJ2-7; TRBD2 might be the D gene, on 5 matching bases. The sequenced DNA: TGTGCCAGCAGTACCCGAGATGCTGACTACTACGAGCAGTACTTC. It translates as CASSTRDADYYEQYF.